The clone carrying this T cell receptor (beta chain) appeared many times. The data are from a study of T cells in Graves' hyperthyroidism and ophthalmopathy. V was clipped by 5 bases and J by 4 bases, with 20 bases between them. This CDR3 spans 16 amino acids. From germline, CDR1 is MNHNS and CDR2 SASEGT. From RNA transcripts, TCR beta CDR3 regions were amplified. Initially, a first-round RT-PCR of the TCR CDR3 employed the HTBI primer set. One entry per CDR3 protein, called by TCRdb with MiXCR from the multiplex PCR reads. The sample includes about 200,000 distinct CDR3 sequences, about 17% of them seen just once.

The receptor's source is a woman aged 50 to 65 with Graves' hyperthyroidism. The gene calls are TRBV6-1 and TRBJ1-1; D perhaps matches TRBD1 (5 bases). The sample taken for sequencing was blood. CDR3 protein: CASSKTGDGKFTEAFF. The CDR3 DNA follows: TGTGCCAGCAGTAAGACCGGGGACGGGAAATTCACTGAAGCTTTCTTT.